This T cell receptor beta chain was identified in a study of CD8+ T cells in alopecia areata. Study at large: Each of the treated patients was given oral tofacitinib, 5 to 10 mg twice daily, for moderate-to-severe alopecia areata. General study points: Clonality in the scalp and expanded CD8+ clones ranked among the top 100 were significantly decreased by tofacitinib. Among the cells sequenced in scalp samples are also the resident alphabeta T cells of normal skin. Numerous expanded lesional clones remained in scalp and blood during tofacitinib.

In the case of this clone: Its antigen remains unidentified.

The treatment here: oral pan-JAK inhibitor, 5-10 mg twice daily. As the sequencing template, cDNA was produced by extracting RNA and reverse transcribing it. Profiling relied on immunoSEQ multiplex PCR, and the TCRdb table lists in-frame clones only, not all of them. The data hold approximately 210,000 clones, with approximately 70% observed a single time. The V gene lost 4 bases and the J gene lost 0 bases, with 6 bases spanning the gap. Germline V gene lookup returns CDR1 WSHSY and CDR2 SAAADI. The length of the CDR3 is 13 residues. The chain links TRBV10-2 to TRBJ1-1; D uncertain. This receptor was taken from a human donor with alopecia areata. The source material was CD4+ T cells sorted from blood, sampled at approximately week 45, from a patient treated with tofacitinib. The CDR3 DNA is TGCGCCAGCAGTGTAAAGATGAACACTGAAGCTTTCTTT. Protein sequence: CASSVKMNTEAFF.